A selection of T cell receptor beta chains follows, all from one sample in a study of cytomegalovirus exposure and HLA in healthy donors. Measured with immunoSEQ multiplex PCR; TCRdb has only the in-frame clones, and not every one. The sample shows under 200,000 clones, roughly 80% of them seen only once. The sequenced sample was PBMCs. The source of these receptors is a female donor in good health and CMV-seronegative. CDR3s include the opening cysteine and the closing phenylalanine or tryptophan. A D gene is named only where the DNA matches it firmly. Rows give clone size only sometimes, using once, few, many, or a class for an expanded clone.

TRBJ2-5 | . | TRBV5-1 | . | TGCGCCAGCGCTTTGGGAATACAGGGTTTCATGGGGCAGGGAACCCAGTACTTC | CASALGIQGFMGQGTQYF
TRBJ1-4 | . | TRBV6-1 | . | TGTGCCAGCAGTGAAGATCTGAGTAATGAAAAACTGTTTTTT | CASSEDLSNEKLFF
TRBJ2-5 | TRBD2 | TRBV10-3 | . | TGTGCCACCGAACAAGCGGGAGGGGAGGAGACCCAGTACTTC | CATEQAGGEETQYF
TRBJ1-1 | . | TRBV2 | once | TGTGCCAGCAGTCTCAGTTGGACAGCTGAAGCTTTCTTT | CASSLSWTAEAFF
TRBJ1-2 | TRBD1 | TRBV28 | . | TGTGCCAGCACCTCGACAGGGAACTATGGCTACACCTTC | CASTSTGNYGYTF
TRBJ1-6 | TRBD1 | TRBV7-8 | . | TGTGCCAGCAGGCCGTCTAGGACAGGGGTATTAGTTGGTTCACCCCTCCACTTT | CASRPSRTGVLVGSPLHF
TRBJ2-1 | TRBD2 | TRBV5-4 | . | TGTGCCAGCAGCCCAGAGTGGGGGGGCGGGGGGAATGAGCAGTTCTTC | CASSPEWGGGGNEQFF
TRBJ1-2 | TRBD1 | TRBV23-1 | . | TGCGCCAGCAATCCCTCCGGACAGGGTGAGGCTGGCTACACCTTC | CASNPSGQGEAGYTF
TRBJ2-7 | . | TRBV4-1 | . | TGCGCCAGCAGCCAAGATCTACAGGTCCGCGAGCAGTACTTC | CASSQDLQVREQYF
TRBJ1-4 | . | TRBV19 | few | TGTGCCAGTAGTCAAACGGCGGCAGCAACTAATGAAAAACTGTTTTTT | CASSQTAAATNEKLFF
TRBJ1-1 | . | TRBV7-3 | . | TGTGCCAGCAGCTACGGCAGGGCGGACACTGAAGCTTTCTTT | CASSYGRADTEAFF
TRBJ1-1 | TRBD1 | TRBV10-3 | once | TGTGCCATCAGTGAGGTCGGACAGGGTGGATCGGAAGCTTTCTTT | CAISEVGQGGSEAFF
TRBJ2-2 | . | TRBV5-1 | . | TGCGCCAGCTTCCTGACAGCGAACACCGGGGAGCTGTTTTTT | CASFLTANTGELFF
TRBJ1-4 | . | TRBV7-6 | . | TGTGCCAGCAGCCGCGACAACGGTGAAAAACTGTTTTTT | CASSRDNGEKLFF
TRBJ1-5 | . | TRBV19 | once | TGTGCCAGTAGGCTTGACAGGAGCAATCAGCCCCAGCATTTT | CASRLDRSNQPQHF
TRBJ2-3 | . | TRBV5-6 | . | TGTGCCAGCAGAAGGGGGTGGGGTAGCACAGATACGCAGTATTTT | CASRRGWGSTDTQYF
TRBJ1-5 | . | TRBV19 | . | TGTGCCACCACAGAGACCATGGGTCAGCCCCAGCATTTT | CATTETMGQPQHF
TRBJ1-1 | . | TRBV6-5 | few | TGTGCCAGCAGTTACGGTGGAGAGAACACTGAAGCTTTCTTT | CASSYGGENTEAFF
TRBJ1-2 | TRBD1 | TRBV11-3 | . | TGTGCCAGCAGCCCATCCGGGACAGCGGTTCACTTC | CASSPSGTAVHF
TRBJ2-2 | TRBD1 | TRBV7-2 | . | TGTGCCAGCAGCCACCGACAGGGCACGAACACCGGGGAGCTGTTTTTT | CASSHRQGTNTGELFF
TRBJ2-1 | TRBD1 | TRBV25-1 | . | TGTGCCAGCAGTGGGGGACAGTACAATGAGCAGTTCTTC | CASSGGQYNEQFF
TRBJ1-1 | . | TRBV19 | . | TGTGCCATATGGACGGAAAGGGGCACTGAAGCTTTCTTT | CAIWTERGTEAFF
TRBJ2-3 | TRBD1 | TRBV28 | . | TGTGCCAGCAGTTTCGCACTCCCGGGACAGGGGAGCACAGATACGCAGTATTTT | CASSFALPGQGSTDTQYF